This T cell receptor beta chain was identified during a study of blood T cell repertoires in COVID-19. About the research overall: Nucleic acid was either cDNA or gDNA, and it came from T cells, B-cell-depleted T cells, or PBMCs.

Per the authors' pipeline: Estimation of nucleated cell counts relied on the amplification of reference gene primers. Generated by immunoSEQ multiplex PCR, the TCRdb table keeps only in-frame clones and is missing some. The V and J calls and the clone size are those of that table, but D and trimming were determined from the DNA. The repertoire holds about 150,000 clones, with 60% to 85% as singletons. From germline, CDR1 is LNHDA and CDR2 SQIVND (reference sequence). The germline V and J ends were trimmed by 4 bases and 2 bases, with 23 bases remaining between them. The CDR3 runs to 18 residues. This clone came up a few times.

The source is a man aged 50-59 years with active or convalescent COVID-19. V usage is TRBV19 and J usage is TRBJ1-1; possible D gene TRBD1, 5 bases. Sequenced sample: peripheral blood. DNA of the CDR3: TGTGCCAGTAGTACTTGGGACTTCACCTCCCGGGATAACACTGAAGCTTTCTTT. Amino acid sequence: CASSTWDFTSRDNTEAFF.